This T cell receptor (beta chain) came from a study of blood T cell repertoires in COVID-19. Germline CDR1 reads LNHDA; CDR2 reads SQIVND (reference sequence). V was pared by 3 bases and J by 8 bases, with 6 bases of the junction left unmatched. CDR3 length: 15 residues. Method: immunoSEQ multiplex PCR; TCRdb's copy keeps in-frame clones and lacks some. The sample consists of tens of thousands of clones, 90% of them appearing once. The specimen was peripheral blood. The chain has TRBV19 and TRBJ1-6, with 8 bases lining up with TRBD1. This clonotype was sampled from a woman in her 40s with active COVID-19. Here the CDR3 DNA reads TGTGCCAGTAGTATTTCCGGACAGGGAGATTCACCCCTCCACTTT. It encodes CASSISGQGDSPLHF.